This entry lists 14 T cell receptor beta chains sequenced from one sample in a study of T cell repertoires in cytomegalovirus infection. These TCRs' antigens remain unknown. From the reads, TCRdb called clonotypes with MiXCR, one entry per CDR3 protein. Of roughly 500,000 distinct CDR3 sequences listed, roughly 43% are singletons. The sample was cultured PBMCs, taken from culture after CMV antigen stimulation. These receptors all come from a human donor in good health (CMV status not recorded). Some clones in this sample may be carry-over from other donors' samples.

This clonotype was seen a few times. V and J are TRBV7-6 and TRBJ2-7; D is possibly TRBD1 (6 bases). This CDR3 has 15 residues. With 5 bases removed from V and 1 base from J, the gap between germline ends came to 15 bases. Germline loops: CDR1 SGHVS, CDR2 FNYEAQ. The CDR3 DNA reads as TGTGCCAGCAGCCCACGTGGGACACCATCCTACGAGCAGTACTTC. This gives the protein CASSPRGTPSYEQYF.

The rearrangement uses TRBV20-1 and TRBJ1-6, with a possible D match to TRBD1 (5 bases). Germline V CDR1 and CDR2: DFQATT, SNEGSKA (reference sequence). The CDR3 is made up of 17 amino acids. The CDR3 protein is CRMNGDSADSYNSPLHF. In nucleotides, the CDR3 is TGCAGAATGAACGGGGACTCGGCTGACTCCTATAATTCACCCCTCCACTTT.

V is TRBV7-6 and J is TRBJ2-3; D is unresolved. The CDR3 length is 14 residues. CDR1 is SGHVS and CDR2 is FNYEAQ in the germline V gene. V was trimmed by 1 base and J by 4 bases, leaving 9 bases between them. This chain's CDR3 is CASSLGGRSDTQYF. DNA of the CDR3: TGTGCCAGCAGCTTAGGCGGCAGGTCAGATACGCAGTATTTT.

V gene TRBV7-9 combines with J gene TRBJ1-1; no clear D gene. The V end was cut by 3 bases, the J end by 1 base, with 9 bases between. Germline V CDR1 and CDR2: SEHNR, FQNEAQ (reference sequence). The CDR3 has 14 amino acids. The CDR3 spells CASSFMRRNTEAFF. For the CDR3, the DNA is TGTGCCAGCAGCTTCATGAGAAGGAACACTGAAGCTTTCTTT.

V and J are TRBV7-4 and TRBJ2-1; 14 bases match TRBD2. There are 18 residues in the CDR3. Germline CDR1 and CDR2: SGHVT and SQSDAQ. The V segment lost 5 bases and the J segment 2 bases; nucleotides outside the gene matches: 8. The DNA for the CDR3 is TGTGCCAGCAGCAATCGACTAGCGGGAGGGTCAGCCTACAATGAGCAGTTCTTC. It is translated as CASSNRLAGGSAYNEQFF.

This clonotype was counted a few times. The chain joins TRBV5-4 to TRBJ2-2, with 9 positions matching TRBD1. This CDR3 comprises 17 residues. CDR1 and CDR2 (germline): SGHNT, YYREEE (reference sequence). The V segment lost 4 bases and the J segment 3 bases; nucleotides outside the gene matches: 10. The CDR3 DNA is TGTGCCAGCAGCCCGAACAGGGGGCTCTTGTACACCGGGGAGCTGTTTTTT. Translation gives CASSPNRGLLYTGELFF.

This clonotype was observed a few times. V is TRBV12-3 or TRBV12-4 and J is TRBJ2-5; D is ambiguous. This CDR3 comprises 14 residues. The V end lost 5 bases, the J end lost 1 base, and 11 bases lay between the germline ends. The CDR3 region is CASSPSRAQETQYF. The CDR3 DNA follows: TGTGCCAGCAGTCCCAGCCGGGCCCAAGAGACCCAGTACTTC.

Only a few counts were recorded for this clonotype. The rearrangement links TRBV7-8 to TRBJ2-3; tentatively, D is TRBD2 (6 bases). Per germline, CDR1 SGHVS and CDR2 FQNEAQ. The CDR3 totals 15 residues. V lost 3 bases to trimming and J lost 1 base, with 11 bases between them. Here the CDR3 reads CASSFFRGGTDTQYF. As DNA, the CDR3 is TGTGCCAGCAGCTTTTTCCGCGGGGGCACAGATACGCAGTATTTT.

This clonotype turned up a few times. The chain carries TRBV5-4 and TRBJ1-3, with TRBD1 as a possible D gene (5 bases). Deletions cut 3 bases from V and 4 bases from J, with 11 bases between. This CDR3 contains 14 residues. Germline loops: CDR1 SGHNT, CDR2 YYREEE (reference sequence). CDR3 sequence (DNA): TGTGCCAGCAGCTGGGACCAGGGCGGAAACACCATATATTTT. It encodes CASSWDQGGNTIYF.

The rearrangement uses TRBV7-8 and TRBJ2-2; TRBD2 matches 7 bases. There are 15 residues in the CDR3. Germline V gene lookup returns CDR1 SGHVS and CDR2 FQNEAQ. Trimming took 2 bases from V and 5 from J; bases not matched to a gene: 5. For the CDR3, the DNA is TGTGCCAGCAGCTTAATGGGGGGAGGGACCGGGGAGCTGTTTTTT. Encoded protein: CASSLMGGGTGELFF.

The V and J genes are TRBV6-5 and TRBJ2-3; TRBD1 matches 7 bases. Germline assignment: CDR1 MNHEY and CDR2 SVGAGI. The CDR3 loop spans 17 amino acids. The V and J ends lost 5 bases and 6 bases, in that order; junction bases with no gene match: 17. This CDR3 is CASSQYRGTLNLDTQYF. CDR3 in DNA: TGTGCCAGCAGTCAGTACAGGGGTACGTTGAATTTGGATACGCAGTATTTT.

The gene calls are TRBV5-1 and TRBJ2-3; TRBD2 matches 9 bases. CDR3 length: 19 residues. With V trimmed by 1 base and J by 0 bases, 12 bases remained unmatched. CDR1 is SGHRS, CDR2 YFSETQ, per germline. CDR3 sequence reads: CASSLMGNLLAGSTDTQYF. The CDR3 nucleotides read TGCGCCAGCAGCTTGATGGGGAATTTGCTAGCGGGGAGCACAGATACGCAGTATTTT. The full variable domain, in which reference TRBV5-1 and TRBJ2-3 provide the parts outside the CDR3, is KAGVTQTPRYLIKTRGQQVTLSCSPISGHRSVSWYQQTPGQGLQFLFEYFSETQRNKGNFPGRFSGRQFSNSRSEMNVSTLELGDSALYLCASSLMGNLLAGSTDTQYFGPGTRLTVL.

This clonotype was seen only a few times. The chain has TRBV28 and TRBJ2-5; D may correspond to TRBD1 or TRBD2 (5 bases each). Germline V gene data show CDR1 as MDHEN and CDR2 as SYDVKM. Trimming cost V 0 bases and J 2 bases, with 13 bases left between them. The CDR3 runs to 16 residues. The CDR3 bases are TGTGCCAGCAGTTTATGGGGACCCCGGACACAAGAGACCCAGTACTTC. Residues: CASSLWGPRTQETQYF.

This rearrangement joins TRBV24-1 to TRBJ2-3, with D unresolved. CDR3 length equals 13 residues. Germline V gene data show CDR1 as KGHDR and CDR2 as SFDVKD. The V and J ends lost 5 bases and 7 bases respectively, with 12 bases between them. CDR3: CATSGVGRNTQYF. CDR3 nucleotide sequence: TGTGCCACCAGTGGCGTCGGCCGCAATACGCAGTATTTT.